Listed below are T cell receptor beta chains from one sample, sequenced in a study of cytomegalovirus exposure and HLA in healthy donors. Assay used: immunoSEQ multiplex PCR; TCRdb lists only in-frame clones, some missing. The table includes around 200,000 clones, 70% to 75% detected once. The sample comprised PBMCs. The receptors derive from a woman aged 30 to 39 in good health and CMV-seropositive. Both conserved end residues are part of each CDR3. Each record gives: V gene, D gene, J gene, clone size, CDR3 protein, CDR3 DNA. The D gene is left open where the match is weak. Rows give clone size only sometimes, using once, few, many, or a class for an expanded clone.

v_gene: TRBV6-5
d_gene: TRBD1
j_gene: TRBJ2-7
abundance: -
CDR3aa: CASSYTGTGINEQYF
CDR3nt: TGTGCCAGCAGTTACACGGGGACAGGGATTAACGAGCAGTACTTC

v_gene: TRBV6-5
d_gene: -
j_gene: TRBJ2-7
abundance: -
CDR3aa: CASKRGKGISYEQYF
CDR3nt: TGTGCCAGCAAAAGGGGTAAGGGGATCTCCTACGAGCAGTACTTC

v_gene: TRBV19
d_gene: TRBD2
j_gene: TRBJ2-5
abundance: -
CDR3aa: CASSFTAGTSGSGKTQYF
CDR3nt: TGTGCCAGTAGTTTCACTGCCGGGACTAGCGGGAGCGGGAAGACCCAGTACTTC

v_gene: TRBV6-1
d_gene: -
j_gene: TRBJ2-7
abundance: -
CDR3aa: CASAATGEGHEQYF
CDR3nt: TGTGCCAGCGCAGCGACAGGGGAGGGCCACGAGCAGTACTTC

v_gene: TRBV19
d_gene: TRBD2
j_gene: TRBJ2-2
abundance: -
CDR3aa: CASSMRGVTGELFF
CDR3nt: TGTGCCAGTAGTATGCGGGGGGTCACCGGGGAGCTGTTTTTT

v_gene: TRBV15
d_gene: -
j_gene: TRBJ2-3
abundance: -
CDR3aa: CATSREPGFGTDTQYF
CDR3nt: TGTGCCACCAGCAGAGAACCGGGTTTCGGCACAGATACGCAGTATTTT

v_gene: TRBV18
d_gene: -
j_gene: TRBJ2-5
abundance: -
CDR3aa: CASSPLEGGETQYF
CDR3nt: TGTGCCAGCTCACCGCTGGAGGGCGGGGAGACCCAGTACTTC

v_gene: TRBV6-5
d_gene: -
j_gene: TRBJ2-3
abundance: -
CDR3aa: CASSYSQGTRDTQYF
CDR3nt: TGTGCCAGCAGTTACTCACAGGGTACCAGAGATACGCAGTATTTT

v_gene: TRBV5-1
d_gene: -
j_gene: TRBJ1-6
abundance: -
CDR3aa: CASSLDGGSGGSPLHF
CDR3nt: TGCGCCAGCAGCTTGGATGGGGGCTCGGGAGGCTCACCCCTCCACTTT

v_gene: TRBV19
d_gene: TRBD1
j_gene: TRBJ1-5
abundance: -
CDR3aa: CASSFDRGNQPQHF
CDR3nt: TGTGCCAGTAGTTTCGACAGGGGGAATCAGCCCCAGCATTTT

v_gene: TRBV11-2
d_gene: -
j_gene: TRBJ2-7
abundance: -
CDR3aa: CASIGGYEQYF
CDR3nt: TGTGCCAGCATAGGAGGTTACGAGCAGTACTTC

v_gene: TRBV19
d_gene: TRBD1
j_gene: TRBJ2-5
abundance: -
CDR3aa: CASSNDRGETQYF
CDR3nt: TGTGCCAGTAGTAACGACAGGGGAGAGACCCAGTACTTC

v_gene: TRBV6-5
d_gene: -
j_gene: TRBJ1-4
abundance: -
CDR3aa: CASSPRQSTNEKLFF
CDR3nt: TGTGCCAGCAGTCCAAGACAGTCAACTAATGAAAAACTGTTTTTT

v_gene: TRBV6-5
d_gene: TRBD2
j_gene: TRBJ2-5
abundance: few
CDR3aa: CASRPSGRETQYF
CDR3nt: TGTGCCAGCAGACCTAGCGGAAGAGAGACCCAGTACTTC

v_gene: TRBV28
d_gene: -
j_gene: TRBJ2-2
abundance: -
CDR3aa: CASSLAQNTGELFF
CDR3nt: TGTGCCAGCTCGCTAGCGCAGAACACCGGGGAGCTGTTTTTT

v_gene: TRBV5-8
d_gene: TRBD2
j_gene: TRBJ2-7
abundance: -
CDR3aa: CASSLVGGRALSEQYF
CDR3nt: TGTGCCAGCAGCCTCGTTGGGGGGAGGGCCTTAAGCGAGCAGTACTTC

v_gene: TRBV6-1
d_gene: TRBD1
j_gene: TRBJ1-2
abundance: few
CDR3aa: CASSPGQGGGYTF
CDR3nt: TGTGCCAGCAGCCCGGGACAGGGAGGTGGCTACACCTTC

v_gene: TRBV6-5
d_gene: -
j_gene: TRBJ2-5
abundance: -
CDR3aa: CASSYSFETQYF
CDR3nt: TGTGCCAGCAGTTACTCCTTCGAGACCCAGTACTTC

v_gene: TRBV2
d_gene: -
j_gene: TRBJ2-3
abundance: -
CDR3aa: CASGGAGRSTDTQYF
CDR3nt: TGTGCCAGCGGGGGCGCCGGGAGGAGTACAGATACGCAGTATTTT

v_gene: TRBV2
d_gene: TRBD2
j_gene: TRBJ2-5
abundance: -
CDR3aa: CASTGLAGVETQYF
CDR3nt: TGTGCCAGCACGGGCCTCGCGGGAGTTGAGACCCAGTACTTC

v_gene: TRBV13
d_gene: -
j_gene: TRBJ2-5
abundance: -
CDR3aa: CASSPPRGGGVQETQYF
CDR3nt: TGTGCCAGCAGCCCACCGCGGGGCGGAGGGGTCCAAGAGACCCAGTACTTC

v_gene: TRBV7-7
d_gene: TRBD1
j_gene: TRBJ2-7
abundance: once
CDR3aa: CASSFRTGGVYEQYF
CDR3nt: TGTGCTAGCAGCTTTCGGACAGGGGGCGTCTACGAGCAGTACTTC

v_gene: TRBV5-1
d_gene: TRBD2
j_gene: TRBJ2-3
abundance: few
CDR3aa: CASSLKAGGPSDTQYF
CDR3nt: TGCGCCAGCAGCCTAAAAGCGGGAGGGCCCTCAGATACGCAGTATTTT

v_gene: TRBV19
d_gene: TRBD2
j_gene: TRBJ2-1
abundance: few
CDR3aa: CASSIDPSGNWNNEQFF
CDR3nt: TGTGCCAGTAGTATAGACCCTAGCGGGAATTGGAACAATGAGCAGTTCTTC

v_gene: TRBV5-6
d_gene: TRBD1
j_gene: TRBJ1-2
abundance: -
CDR3aa: CASSLGGQDYTF
CDR3nt: TGTGCCAGCAGCTTAGGGGGACAGGACTACACCTTC

v_gene: TRBV27
d_gene: -
j_gene: TRBJ2-7
abundance: -
CDR3aa: CASSLSAPYEQYF
CDR3nt: TGTGCCAGCAGTTTGAGCGCCCCCTACGAGCAGTACTTC

v_gene: TRBV10-3
d_gene: -
j_gene: TRBJ2-1
abundance: -
CDR3aa: CAIDRRQQEIANSYNEQFF
CDR3nt: TGTGCCATCGATAGACGTCAACAAGAGATAGCGAACTCCTACAATGAGCAGTTCTTC

v_gene: TRBV27
d_gene: -
j_gene: TRBJ2-2
abundance: few
CDR3aa: CASSFSTGELFF
CDR3nt: TGTGCCAGCAGTTTTAGCACCGGGGAGCTGTTTTTT

v_gene: TRBV6-4
d_gene: -
j_gene: TRBJ1-1
abundance: -
CDR3aa: CASSEQGGGRAEAFF
CDR3nt: TGTGCCAGCAGTGAACAGGGCGGCGGGAGGGCTGAAGCTTTCTTT

v_gene: TRBV11-2
d_gene: -
j_gene: TRBJ1-2
abundance: -
CDR3aa: CASSLATGQSSGYTF
CDR3nt: TGTGCCAGCAGCTTAGCCACAGGCCAATCCAGTGGCTACACCTTC

v_gene: TRBV5-1
d_gene: -
j_gene: TRBJ2-5
abundance: -
CDR3aa: CASGITDSLQETQYF
CDR3nt: TGCGCCAGCGGCATTACGGACAGCCTCCAAGAGACCCAGTACTTC

v_gene: TRBV11-2
d_gene: -
j_gene: TRBJ2-4
abundance: -
CDR3aa: CASSEAATALAKNIQYF
CDR3nt: TGTGCCAGCAGTGAGGCCGCGACAGCCCTAGCCAAAAACATTCAGTACTTC

v_gene: TRBV6-1
d_gene: TRBD1
j_gene: TRBJ1-2
abundance: few
CDR3aa: CASSRDRVRYTF
CDR3nt: TGTGCCAGCAGTCGGGACAGGGTTCGGTACACCTTC

v_gene: TRBV19
d_gene: -
j_gene: TRBJ2-7
abundance: few
CDR3aa: CASSIGQSYEQYF
CDR3nt: TGTGCCAGTAGTATAGGACAGTCCTACGAGCAGTACTTC

v_gene: TRBV7-9
d_gene: -
j_gene: TRBJ1-2
abundance: -
CDR3aa: CASSFETSYGYTF
CDR3nt: TGTGCCAGCAGCTTTGAAACTTCCTATGGCTACACCTTC

v_gene: TRBV7-9
d_gene: TRBD2
j_gene: TRBJ2-3
abundance: -
CDR3aa: CASGTGTSGSTDTQYF
CDR3nt: TGTGCCAGCGGAACCGGGACTAGCGGATCCACAGATACGCAGTATTTT

v_gene: TRBV28
d_gene: TRBD2
j_gene: TRBJ2-7
abundance: -
CDR3aa: CASSLTLAGGTYEQYF
CDR3nt: TGTGCCAGCAGTTTAACCTTAGCGGGAGGGACCTACGAGCAGTACTTC

v_gene: TRBV14
d_gene: TRBD2
j_gene: TRBJ2-3
abundance: -
CDR3aa: CASSPGLADTQYF
CDR3nt: TGTGCCAGCAGCCCCGGACTAGCAGATACGCAGTATTTT

v_gene: TRBV9
d_gene: TRBD2
j_gene: TRBJ2-3
abundance: -
CDR3aa: CASSVGTSSSTDTQYF
CDR3nt: TGTGCCAGCAGCGTGGGGACTAGCTCGAGCACAGATACGCAGTATTTT

v_gene: TRBV10-1
d_gene: TRBD2
j_gene: TRBJ2-2
abundance: -
CDR3aa: CASGQGAGGNTGELFF
CDR3nt: TGCGCCAGCGGCCAGGGAGCGGGAGGGAACACCGGGGAGCTGTTTTTT

v_gene: TRBV4-2
d_gene: -
j_gene: TRBJ2-7
abundance: -
CDR3aa: CASSQDLASPYEQYF
CDR3nt: TGTGCCAGCAGCCAAGATCTAGCTTCCCCCTACGAGCAGTACTTC